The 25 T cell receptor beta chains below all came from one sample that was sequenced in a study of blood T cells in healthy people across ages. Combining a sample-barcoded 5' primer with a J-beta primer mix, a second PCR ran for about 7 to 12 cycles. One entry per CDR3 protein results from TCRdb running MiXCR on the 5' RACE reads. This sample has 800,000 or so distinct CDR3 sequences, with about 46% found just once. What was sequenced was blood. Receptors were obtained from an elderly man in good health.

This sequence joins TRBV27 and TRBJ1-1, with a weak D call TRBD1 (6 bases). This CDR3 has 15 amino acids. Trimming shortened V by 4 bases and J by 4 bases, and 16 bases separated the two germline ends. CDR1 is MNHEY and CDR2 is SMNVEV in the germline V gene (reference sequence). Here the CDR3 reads CASSSYRTEFTEAFF. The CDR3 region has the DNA TGTGCCAGCAGTTCCTATAGGACAGAATTCACTGAAGCTTTCTTT.

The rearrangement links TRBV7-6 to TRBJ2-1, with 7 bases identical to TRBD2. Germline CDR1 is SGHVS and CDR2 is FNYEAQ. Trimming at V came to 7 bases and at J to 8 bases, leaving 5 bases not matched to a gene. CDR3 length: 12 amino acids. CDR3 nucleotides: TGTGCCAGCATCCCTAGCGGCTATGAGCAGTTCTTC. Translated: CASIPSGYEQFF.

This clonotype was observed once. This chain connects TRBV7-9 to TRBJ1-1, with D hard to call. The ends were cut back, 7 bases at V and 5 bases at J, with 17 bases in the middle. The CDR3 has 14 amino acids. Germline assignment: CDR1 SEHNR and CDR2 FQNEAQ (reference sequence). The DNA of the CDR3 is TGTGCCAGCACCGAAGGTTCTGTGAGAACTGAAGCTTTCTTT. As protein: CASTEGSVRTEAFF.

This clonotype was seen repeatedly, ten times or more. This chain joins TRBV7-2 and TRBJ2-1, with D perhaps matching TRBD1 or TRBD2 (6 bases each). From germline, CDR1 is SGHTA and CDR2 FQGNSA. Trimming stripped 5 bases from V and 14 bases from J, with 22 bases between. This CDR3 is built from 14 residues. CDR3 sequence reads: CASSLGGGDYGEFF. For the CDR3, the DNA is TGTGCCAGCAGCCTTGGGGGCGGGGATTACGGCGAGTTCTTC.

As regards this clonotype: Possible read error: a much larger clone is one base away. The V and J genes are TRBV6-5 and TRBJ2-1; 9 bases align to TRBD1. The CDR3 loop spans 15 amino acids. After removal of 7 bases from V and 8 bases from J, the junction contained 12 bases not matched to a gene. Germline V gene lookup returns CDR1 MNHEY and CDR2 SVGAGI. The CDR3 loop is CASIQTGQGTHEQFF. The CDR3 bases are TGTGCCAGCATTCAGACCGGACAGGGGACACATGAGCAGTTCTTC.

CDR3 sequence (DNA): TGCAGTGCTAGAGTGTGGACAGGGGGCAATTCAGATACGCAGTATTTT. It translates to CSARVWTGGNSDTQYF. The rearrangement links TRBV20-1 to TRBJ2-3; 11 bases agree with TRBD1. This CDR3 has 16 amino acids. CDR1 and CDR2 from the germline V gene are DFQATT and SNEGSKA (reference sequence). J lost 4 bases, V lost 1 base, and 7 bases had no gene match.

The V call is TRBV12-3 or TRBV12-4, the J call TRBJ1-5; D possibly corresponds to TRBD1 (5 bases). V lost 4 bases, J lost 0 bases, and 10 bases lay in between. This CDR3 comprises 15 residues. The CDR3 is CASSWGRNSNQPQHF. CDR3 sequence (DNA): TGTGCCAGCAGTTGGGGGAGAAATAGCAATCAGCCCCAGCATTTT.

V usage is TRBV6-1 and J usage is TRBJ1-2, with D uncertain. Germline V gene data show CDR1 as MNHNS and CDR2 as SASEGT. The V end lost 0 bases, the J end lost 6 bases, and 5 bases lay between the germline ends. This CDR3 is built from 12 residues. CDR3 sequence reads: CASSEAANGYTF. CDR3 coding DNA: TGTGCCAGCAGTGAAGCCGCGAATGGCTACACCTTC.

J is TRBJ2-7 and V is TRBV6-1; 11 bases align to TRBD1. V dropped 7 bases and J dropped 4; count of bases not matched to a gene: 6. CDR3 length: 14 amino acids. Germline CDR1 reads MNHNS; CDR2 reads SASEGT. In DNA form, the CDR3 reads TGTGCCAGCATTCTGGGACAGGGGGATTACGAGCAGTACTTC. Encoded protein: CASILGQGDYEQYF.

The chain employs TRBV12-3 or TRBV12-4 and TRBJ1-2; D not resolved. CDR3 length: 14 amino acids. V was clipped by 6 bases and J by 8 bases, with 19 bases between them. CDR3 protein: CASSLGLITQGYTF. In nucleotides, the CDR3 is TGTGCCAGCAGCCTTGGACTAATCACGCAGGGCTACACCTTC.

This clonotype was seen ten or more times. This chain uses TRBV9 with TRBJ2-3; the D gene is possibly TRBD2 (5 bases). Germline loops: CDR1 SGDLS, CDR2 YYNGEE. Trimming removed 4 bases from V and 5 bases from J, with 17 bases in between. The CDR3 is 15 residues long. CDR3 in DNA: TGTGCCAGCAGCCCGAGCGGTCATTCGGGAGATACGCAGTATTTT. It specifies CASSPSGHSGDTQYF.

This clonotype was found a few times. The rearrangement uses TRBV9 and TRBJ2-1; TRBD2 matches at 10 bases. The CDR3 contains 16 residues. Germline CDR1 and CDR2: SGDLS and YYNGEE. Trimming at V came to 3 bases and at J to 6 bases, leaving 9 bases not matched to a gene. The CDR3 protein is CASSARAGGPVNEQFF. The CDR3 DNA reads TGTGCCAGCAGCGCCCGAGCGGGAGGGCCTGTCAATGAGCAGTTCTTC.

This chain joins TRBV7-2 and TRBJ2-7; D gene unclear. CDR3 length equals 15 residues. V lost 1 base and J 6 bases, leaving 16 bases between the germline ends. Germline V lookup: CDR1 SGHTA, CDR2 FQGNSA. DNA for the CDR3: TGTGCCAGCAGCTTAGTTACTATTTCGGCGACCGAGCAGTACTTC. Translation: CASSLVTISATEQYF.

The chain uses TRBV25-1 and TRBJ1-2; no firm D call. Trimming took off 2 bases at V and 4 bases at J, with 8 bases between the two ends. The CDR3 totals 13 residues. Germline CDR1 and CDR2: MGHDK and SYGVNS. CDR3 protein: CASSETETYGYTF. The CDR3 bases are TGTGCCAGCAGTGAAACAGAGACCTATGGCTACACCTTC.

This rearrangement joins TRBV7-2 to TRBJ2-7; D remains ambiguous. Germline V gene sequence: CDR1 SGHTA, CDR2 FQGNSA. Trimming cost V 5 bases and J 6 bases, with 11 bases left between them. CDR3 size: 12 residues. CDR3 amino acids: CASSPFRSEQYF. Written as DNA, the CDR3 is TGTGCCAGCAGCCCCTTTCGATCCGAGCAGTACTTC.

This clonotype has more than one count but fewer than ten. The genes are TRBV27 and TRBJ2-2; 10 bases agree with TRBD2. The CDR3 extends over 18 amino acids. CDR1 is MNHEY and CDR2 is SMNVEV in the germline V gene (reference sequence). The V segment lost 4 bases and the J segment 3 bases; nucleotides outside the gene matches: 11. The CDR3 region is CASSSPKASGSYTGELFF. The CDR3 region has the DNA TGTGCCAGCAGTTCCCCTAAGGCTAGCGGGAGTTACACCGGGGAGCTGTTTTTT.

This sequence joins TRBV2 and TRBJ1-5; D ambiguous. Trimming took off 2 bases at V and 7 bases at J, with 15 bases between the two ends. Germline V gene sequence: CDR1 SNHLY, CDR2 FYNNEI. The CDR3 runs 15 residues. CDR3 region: CASSEFLSRRQPQHF. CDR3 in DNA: TGTGCCAGCAGTGAATTCCTATCTAGACGGCAGCCCCAGCATTTT.

The chain's CDR3 is CATSSGQSYNEQFF. The CDR3 DNA reads TGTGCCACCAGCAGCGGACAGTCCTACAATGAGCAGTTCTTC. The chain couples TRBV15 to TRBJ2-1, with a weak D call TRBD1 (6 bases). CDR1 and CDR2 (germline): LNHNV, YYDKDF (reference sequence). V was trimmed by 3 bases and J by 1 base, leaving 7 bases between them. This CDR3 has 14 residues.

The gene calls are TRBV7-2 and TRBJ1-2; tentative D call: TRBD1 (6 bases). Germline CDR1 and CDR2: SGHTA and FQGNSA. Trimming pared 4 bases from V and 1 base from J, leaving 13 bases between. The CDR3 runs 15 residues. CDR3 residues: CASSYGRGSNYGYTF. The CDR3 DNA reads TGTGCCAGCAGCTATGGCAGGGGCAGTAACTATGGCTACACCTTC.

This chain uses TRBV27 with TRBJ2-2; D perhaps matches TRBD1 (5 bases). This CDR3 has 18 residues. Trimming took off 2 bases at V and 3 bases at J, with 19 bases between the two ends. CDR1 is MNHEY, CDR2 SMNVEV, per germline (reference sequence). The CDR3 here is CASSLKGAFTRHTGELFF. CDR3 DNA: TGTGCCAGCAGTTTAAAAGGGGCCTTCACTCGACACACCGGGGAGCTGTTTTTT.

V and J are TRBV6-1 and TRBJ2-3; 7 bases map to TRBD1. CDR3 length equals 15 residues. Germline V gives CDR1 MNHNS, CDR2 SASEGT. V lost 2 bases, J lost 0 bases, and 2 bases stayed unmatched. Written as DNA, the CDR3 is TGTGCCAGCAGTGAAACACAGGGGAGCACAGATACGCAGTATTTT. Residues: CASSETQGSTDTQYF.

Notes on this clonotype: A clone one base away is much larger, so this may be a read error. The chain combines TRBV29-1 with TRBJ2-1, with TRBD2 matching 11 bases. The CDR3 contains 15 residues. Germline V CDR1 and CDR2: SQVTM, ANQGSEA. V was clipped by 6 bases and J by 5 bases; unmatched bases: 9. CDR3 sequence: CSVFILAGGNNEQFF. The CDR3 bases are TGCAGCGTCTTTATATTAGCGGGAGGGAACAATGAGCAGTTCTTC.

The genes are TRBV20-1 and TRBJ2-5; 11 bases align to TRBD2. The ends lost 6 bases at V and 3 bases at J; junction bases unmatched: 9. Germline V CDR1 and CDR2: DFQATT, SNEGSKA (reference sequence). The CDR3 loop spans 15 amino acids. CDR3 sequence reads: CSAEGAGLAEETQYF. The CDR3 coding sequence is TGCAGTGCCGAGGGAGCGGGACTAGCGGAAGAGACCCAGTACTTC.

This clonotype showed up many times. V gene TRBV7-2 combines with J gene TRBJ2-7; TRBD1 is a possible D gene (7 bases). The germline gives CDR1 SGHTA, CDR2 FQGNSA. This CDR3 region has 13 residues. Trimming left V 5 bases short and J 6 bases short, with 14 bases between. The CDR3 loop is CASSGNQGGEQYF. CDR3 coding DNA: TGTGCCAGCAGCGGTAACCAGGGGGGCGAGCAGTACTTC.

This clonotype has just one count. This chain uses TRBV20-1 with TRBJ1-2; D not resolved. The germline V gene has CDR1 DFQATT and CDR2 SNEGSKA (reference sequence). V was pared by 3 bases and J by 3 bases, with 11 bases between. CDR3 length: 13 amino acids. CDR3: CSASRVSHYGYTF. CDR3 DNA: TGCAGTGCTAGTCGGGTCAGCCACTATGGCTACACCTTC.